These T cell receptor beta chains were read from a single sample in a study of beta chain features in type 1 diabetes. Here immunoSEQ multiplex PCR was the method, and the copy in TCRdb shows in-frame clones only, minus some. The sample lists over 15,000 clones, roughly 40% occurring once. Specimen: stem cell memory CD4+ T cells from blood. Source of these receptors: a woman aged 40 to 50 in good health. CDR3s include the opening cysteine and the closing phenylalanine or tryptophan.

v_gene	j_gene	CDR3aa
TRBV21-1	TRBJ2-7	CASRIRLLHVLDEQYF
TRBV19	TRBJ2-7	CASRLGRGEQYF
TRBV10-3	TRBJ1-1	CAISRQGVNTEAFF
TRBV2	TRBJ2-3	CASSDRRDPSHTQYF
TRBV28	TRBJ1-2	CASSQGQGSYGYTF
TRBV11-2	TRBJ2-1	CASSLSTSFYNEQFF
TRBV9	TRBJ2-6	CASSARQASGANVLTF
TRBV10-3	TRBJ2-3	CAISETSSSTDTQYF
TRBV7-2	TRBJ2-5	CASSQVVGTGRETQYF
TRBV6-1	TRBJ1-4	CASSNRAANEKLFF
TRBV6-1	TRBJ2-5	CASRTAGTTETQYF
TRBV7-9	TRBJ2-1	CASSLWGLSNNEQFF
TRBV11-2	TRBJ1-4	CASSLEAGDQWELFF
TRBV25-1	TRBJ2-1	CASSGGGHEQFF
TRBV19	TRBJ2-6	CASTQGGAGGANVLTF
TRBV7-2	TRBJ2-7	CASSLFSYEQYF
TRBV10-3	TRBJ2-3	CAIRGHGVEDTQYF
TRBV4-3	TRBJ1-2	CASSGILGEDYGYTF
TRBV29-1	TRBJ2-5	CSAGGETQYF
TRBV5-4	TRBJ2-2	CASSSSGGNTGELFF
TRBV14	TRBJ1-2	CASSQYQGPYGYTF
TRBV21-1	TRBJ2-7	CASTVGQGHSYEQYF
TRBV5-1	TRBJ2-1	CASSWGLAGVIYNEQFF
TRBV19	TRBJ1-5	CASRSLPGQGDLPDNQPQHF
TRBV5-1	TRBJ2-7	CASSLQGNSYEQYF
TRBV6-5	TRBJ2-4	CASSERTGNIQYF
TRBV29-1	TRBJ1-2	CSVTDSNYGYTF
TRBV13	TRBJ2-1	CASSLAGLARTAEQFF
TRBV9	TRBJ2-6	CASSVGAPGSGANVLTF
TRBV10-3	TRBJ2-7	CAISVGTSGGSSYEQYF
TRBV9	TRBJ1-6	CASSVAGHGAYNSPLHF
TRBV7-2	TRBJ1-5	CASSLAGQGIRQPQHF
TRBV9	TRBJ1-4	CASSTRQGRDEKLFF
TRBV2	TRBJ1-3	CASSESPGSTIYF
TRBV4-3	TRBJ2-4	CASSQSPGLAGAVAKNIQYF
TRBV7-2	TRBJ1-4	CASSLDDRAMFF
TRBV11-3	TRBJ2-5	CASSFSGKETQYF
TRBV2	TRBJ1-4	CASSGGTGGGVEKLFF
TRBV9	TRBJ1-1	CASSTGGGTEAFF
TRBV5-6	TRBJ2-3	CASSTSGGSDTQYF
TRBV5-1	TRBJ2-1	CASSLQLGTTQSYNEQFF
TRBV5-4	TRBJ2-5	CASSFVAGAQETQYF
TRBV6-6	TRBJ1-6	CASSWTGGASPLHF
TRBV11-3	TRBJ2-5	CASSLGVSGGAQETQYF
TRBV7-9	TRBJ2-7	CASSSQYEQYF
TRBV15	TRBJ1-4	CATSGFEGQGRFADEKLFF
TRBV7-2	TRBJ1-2	CASSLGIGTETSNYGYTF
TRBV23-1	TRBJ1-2	CASSQSMRSRGYTF
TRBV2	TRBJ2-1	CASSGLARPSRYYNEQFF
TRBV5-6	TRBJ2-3	CASSLPGAGGRTDTQYF
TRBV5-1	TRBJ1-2	CASSEPGYGYTF
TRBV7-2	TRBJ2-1	CASSRGWSNEQFF
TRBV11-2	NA	CASSPRGTSPHEQYF
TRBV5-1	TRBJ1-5	CASSLGTYSNQPQHF
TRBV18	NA	CASSPSGGLVREQYF